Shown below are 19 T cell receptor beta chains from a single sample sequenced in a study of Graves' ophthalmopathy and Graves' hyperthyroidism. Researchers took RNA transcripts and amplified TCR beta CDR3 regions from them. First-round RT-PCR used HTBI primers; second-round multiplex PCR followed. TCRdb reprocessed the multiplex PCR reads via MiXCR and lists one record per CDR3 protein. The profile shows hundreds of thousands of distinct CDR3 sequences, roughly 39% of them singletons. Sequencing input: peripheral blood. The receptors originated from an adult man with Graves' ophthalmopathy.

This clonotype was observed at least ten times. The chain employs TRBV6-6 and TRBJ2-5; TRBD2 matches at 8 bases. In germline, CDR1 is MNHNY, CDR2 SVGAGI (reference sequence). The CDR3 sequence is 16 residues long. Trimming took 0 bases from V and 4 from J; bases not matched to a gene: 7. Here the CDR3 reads CASSYSRGGGRETQYF. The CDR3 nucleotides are TGTGCCAGCAGTTACTCGCGGGGCGGGGGGAGAGAGACCCAGTACTTC.

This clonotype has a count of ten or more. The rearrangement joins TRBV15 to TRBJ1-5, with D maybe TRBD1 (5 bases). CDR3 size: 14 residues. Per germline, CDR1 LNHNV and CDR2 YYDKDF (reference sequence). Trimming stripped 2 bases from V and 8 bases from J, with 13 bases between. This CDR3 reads CATSRQGGGEPQHF. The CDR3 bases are TGTGCCACCAGCAGACAGGGAGGAGGAGAGCCCCAGCATTTT. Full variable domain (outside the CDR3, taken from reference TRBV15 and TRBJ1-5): DAMVIQNPRYQVTQFGKPVTLSCSQTLNHNVMYWYQQKSSQAPKLLFHYYDKDFNNEADTPDNFQSRRPNTSFCFLDIRSPGLGDTAMYLCATSRQGGGEPQHFGDGTRLSIL.

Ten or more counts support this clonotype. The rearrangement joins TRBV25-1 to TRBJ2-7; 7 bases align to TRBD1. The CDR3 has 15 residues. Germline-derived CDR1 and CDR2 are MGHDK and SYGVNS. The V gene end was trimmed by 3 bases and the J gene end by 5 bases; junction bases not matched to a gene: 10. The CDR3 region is CASSDHTGVSNEQYF. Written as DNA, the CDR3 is TGTGCCAGCAGTGACCACACAGGGGTTTCGAACGAGCAGTACTTC.

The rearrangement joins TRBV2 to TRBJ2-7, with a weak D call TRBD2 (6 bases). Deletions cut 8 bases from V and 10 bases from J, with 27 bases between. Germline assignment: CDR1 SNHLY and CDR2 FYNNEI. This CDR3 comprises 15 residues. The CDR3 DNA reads TGTGCCAGCTCACCACCTCATGCGGGCGGCGGGGCCCAGTACTTC. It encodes CASSPPHAGGGAQYF.

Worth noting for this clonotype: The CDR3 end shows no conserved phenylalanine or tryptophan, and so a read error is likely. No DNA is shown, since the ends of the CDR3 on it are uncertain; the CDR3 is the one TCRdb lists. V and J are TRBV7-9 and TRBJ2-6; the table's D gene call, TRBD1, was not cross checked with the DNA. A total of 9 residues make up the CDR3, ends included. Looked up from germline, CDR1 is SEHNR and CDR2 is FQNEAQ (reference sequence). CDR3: CASSWTGGQ.

The DNA for the CDR3 is TGCGCCAGCAGCCAAGGGGCTCCCCTTAACACTGAAGCTTTCTTT. Amino acid sequence: CASSQGAPLNTEAFF. The V call is TRBV4-1, the J call TRBJ1-1, with D hard to call. Germline V gene sequence: CDR1 MGHRA, CDR2 YSYEKL. V lost 1 base to trimming and J lost 2 bases, with 11 bases between them. The CDR3 extends over 15 amino acids.

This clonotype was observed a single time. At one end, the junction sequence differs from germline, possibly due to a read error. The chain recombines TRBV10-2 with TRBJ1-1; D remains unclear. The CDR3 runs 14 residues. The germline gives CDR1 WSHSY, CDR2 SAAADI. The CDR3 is CASSASGMNSEAFF. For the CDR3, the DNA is TGCGCTAGCAGTGCGTCGGGTATGAACAGTGAAGCTTTCTTT.

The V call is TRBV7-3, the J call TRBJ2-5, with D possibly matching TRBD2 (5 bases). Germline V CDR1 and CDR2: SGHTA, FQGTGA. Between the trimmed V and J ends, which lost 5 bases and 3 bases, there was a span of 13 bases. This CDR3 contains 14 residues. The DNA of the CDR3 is TGTGCCAGCAGCCAAGAGGGAAGGGAAGAGACCCAGTACTTC. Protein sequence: CASSQEGREETQYF.

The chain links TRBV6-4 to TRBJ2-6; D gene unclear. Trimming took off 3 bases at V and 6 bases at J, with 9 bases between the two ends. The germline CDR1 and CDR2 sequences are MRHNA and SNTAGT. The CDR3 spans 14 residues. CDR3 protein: CASSEGQVANVLTF. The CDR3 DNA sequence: TGTGCCAGCAGTGAGGGCCAGGTGGCCAACGTCCTGACTTTC.

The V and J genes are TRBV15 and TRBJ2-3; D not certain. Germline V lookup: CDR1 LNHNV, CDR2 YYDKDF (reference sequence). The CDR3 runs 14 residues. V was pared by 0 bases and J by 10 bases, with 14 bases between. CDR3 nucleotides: TGTGCCACCAGCAGAGACCTGCCCCCGTCCCCGCAGTATTTT. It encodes CATSRDLPPSPQYF.

CDR3 coding DNA: TGTGCCACCAGCAGAGGTTGGGACAGGGACAACGTCCTGACTTTC. Translation gives CATSRGWDRDNVLTF. The rearrangement links TRBV15 to TRBJ2-6; 9 nucleotides agree with TRBD1. V shed 1 base, J shed 9 bases, and the junction held 4 bases outside the gene matches. From germline, CDR1 is LNHNV and CDR2 YYDKDF (reference sequence). This CDR3 is built from 15 residues.

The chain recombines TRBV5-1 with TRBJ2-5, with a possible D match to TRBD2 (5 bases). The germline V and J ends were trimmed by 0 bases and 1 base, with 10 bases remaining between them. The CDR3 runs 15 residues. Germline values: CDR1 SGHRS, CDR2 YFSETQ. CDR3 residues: CASSLALGSQETQYF. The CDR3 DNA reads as TGCGCCAGCAGCTTGGCCTTGGGGAGCCAAGAGACCCAGTACTTC.

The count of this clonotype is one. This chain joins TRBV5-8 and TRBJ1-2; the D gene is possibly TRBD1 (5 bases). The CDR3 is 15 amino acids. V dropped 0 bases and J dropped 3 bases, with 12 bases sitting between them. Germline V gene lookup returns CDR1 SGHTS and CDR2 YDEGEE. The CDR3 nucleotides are TGTGCCAGCAGCTTGGATGGGGCGGGTGACTATGGCTACACCTTC. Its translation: CASSLDGAGDYGYTF. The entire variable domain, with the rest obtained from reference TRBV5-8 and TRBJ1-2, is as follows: EAGVTQSPTHLIKTRGQQATLRCSPISGHTSVYWYQQALGLGLQFLLWYDEGEERNRGNFPPRFSGRQFPNYSSELNVNALELEDSALYLCASSLDGAGDYGYTFGSGTRLTVV.

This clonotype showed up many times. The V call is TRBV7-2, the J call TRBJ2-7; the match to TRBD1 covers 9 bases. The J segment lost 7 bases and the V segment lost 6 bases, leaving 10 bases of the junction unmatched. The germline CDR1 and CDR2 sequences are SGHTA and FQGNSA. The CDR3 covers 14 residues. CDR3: CASSRDRVFGEQYF. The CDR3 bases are TGTGCCAGCAGTAGGGACAGGGTATTTGGGGAGCAGTACTTC.

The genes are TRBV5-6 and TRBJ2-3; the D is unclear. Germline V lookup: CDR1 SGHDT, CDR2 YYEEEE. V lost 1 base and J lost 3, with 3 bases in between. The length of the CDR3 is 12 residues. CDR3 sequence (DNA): TGTGCCAGCAGCTTGCAGACAGATACGCAGTATTTT. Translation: CASSLQTDTQYF. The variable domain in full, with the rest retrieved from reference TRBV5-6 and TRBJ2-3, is DAGVTQSPTHLIKTRGQQVTLRCSPKSGHDTVSWYQQALGQGPQFIFQYYEEEERQRGNFPDRFSGHQFPNYSSELNVNALLLGDSALYLCASSLQTDTQYFGPGTRLTVL.

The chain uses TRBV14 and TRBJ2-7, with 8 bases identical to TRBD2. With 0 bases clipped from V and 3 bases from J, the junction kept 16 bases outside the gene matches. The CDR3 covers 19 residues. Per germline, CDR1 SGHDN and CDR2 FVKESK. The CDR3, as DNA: TGTGCCAGCAGCCAAGAAGCTCCATCTGCCATAGCGGGACACTACGAGCAGTACTTC. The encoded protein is CASSQEAPSAIAGHYEQYF.

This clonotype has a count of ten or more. CDR3 sequence: CAIGSADTQYF. CDR3 nucleotides: TGTGCTATCGGGAGTGCAGATACGCAGTATTTT. The chain recombines TRBV15 with TRBJ2-3; tentatively, D is TRBD2 (6 bases). From germline, CDR1 is LNHNV and CDR2 YYDKDF (reference sequence). This CDR3 has 11 residues.

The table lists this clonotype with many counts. The CDR3 DNA reads as TGTGCCAGCAGCGTTGACGGGAGGGAAGAGACCCAGTACTTC. It encodes CASSVDGREETQYF. The chain employs TRBV9 and TRBJ2-5; TRBD2 agrees at 8 bases. The CDR3 loop spans 14 amino acids. Trimming cost V 2 bases and J 3 bases; bases outside gene matches: 3. Germline V gives CDR1 SGDLS, CDR2 YYNGEE.

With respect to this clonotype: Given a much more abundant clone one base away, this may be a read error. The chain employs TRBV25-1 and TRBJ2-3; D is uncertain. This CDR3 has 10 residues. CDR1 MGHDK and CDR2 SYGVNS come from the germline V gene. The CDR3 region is CASRSDMQYF. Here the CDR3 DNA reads TGTGCCAGCCGCTCAGATATGCAGTATTTT.